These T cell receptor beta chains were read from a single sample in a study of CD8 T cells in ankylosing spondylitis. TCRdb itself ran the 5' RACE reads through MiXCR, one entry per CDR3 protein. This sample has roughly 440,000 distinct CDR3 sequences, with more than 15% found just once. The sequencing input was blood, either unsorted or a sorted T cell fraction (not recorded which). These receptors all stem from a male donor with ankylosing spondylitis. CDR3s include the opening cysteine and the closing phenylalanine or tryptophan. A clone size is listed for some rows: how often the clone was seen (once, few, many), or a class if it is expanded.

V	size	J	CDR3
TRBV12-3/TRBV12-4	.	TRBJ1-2	CASSFQLYGYTF
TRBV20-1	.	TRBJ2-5	CSALSGRAGETQYF
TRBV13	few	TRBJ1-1	CASSEQLMNTEAFF
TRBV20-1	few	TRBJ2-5	CSARDEGKETQYF
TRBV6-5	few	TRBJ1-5	CASSSSDRNNQPQHF
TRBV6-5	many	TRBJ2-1	CASSYSWSSGGHNEQFF
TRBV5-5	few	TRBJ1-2	CASSLVGEAGYTF
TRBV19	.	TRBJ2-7	CASSDTGGAYEQYF
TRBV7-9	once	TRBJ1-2	CASSTPAGGKFYGYTF
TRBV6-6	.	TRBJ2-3	CASSPRATDTQYF
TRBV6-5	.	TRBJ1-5	CASSYSGPTSNQPQHF
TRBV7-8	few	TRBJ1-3	CASSLGEGRGFSGNTIYF
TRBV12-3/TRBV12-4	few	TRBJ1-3	CASSFIGTAYGNTIYF
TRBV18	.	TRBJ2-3	CASSPEPSGTQYF
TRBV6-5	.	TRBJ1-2	CASSYSGTGVGYGYTF
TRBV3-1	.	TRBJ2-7	CASSPPRSPGGSSYEQYF